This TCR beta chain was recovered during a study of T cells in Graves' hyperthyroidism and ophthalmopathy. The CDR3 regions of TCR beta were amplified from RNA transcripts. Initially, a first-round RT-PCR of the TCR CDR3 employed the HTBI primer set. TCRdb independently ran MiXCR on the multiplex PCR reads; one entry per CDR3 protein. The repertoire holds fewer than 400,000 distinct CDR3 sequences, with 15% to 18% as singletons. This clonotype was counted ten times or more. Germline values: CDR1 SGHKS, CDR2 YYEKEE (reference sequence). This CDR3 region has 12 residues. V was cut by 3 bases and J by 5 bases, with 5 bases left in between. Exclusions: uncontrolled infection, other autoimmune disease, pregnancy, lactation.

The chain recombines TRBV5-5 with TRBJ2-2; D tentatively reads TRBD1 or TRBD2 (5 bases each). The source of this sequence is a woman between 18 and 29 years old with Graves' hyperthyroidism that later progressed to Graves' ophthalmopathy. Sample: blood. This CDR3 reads CASSWGTGELFF. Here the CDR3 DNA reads TGTGCCAGCAGCTGGGGGACCGGGGAGCTGTTTTTT.